This T cell receptor beta chain was recorded in a study of shared clonotypes between healthy human individuals. Study as a whole: A couple of women and a few men aged 18 to 49 made up the donors. Broader study findings: The four-donor shared clonotypes exceeded non-shared clonotypes in generation probability, with non-shared ones scoring lower. Incomplete sequencing of sorted subsets was indicated by rarefaction despite large depth.

The CDR3 has 17 residues. V gave up 0 bases and J gave up 0 bases, with 13 bases separating them. Looked up from germline, CDR1 is SGHKS and CDR2 is YYEKEE (reference sequence). On this clone: The antigen is unknown.

Replicate PCRs for sorted subsets used 200 ng DNA; this equaled 25,000 to 30,000 T cell genomes. The assay was immunoSEQ multiplex PCR, and TCRdb's table has in-frame clones only and misses some. The repertoire has around 1,100,000 clones, around three quarters of them found once; the top ten carry 0.85% to 1%. V is TRBV5-5 and J is TRBJ1-3; D possibly corresponds to TRBD1 (5 bases). Sample: memory CD4+ T cells from PBMCs. The subset: CD45RA-negative fraction. The source of this sequence is a man aged 18 to 30 in good health. Some clones in this sample may be carry-over from other donors' samples. In nucleotides, the CDR3 is TGTGCCAGCAGCTTGGCCAGTGCTAGGGGCTCTGGAAACACCATATATTTT. Protein: CASSLASARGSGNTIYF. The full variable domain, with the rest looked up from reference TRBV5-5 and TRBJ1-3, is DAGVTQSPTHLIKTRGQQVTLRCSPISGHKSVSWYQQVLGQGPQFIFQYYEKEERGRGNFPDRFSARQFPNYSSELNVNALLLGDSALYLCASSLASARGSGNTIYFGEGSWLTVV.